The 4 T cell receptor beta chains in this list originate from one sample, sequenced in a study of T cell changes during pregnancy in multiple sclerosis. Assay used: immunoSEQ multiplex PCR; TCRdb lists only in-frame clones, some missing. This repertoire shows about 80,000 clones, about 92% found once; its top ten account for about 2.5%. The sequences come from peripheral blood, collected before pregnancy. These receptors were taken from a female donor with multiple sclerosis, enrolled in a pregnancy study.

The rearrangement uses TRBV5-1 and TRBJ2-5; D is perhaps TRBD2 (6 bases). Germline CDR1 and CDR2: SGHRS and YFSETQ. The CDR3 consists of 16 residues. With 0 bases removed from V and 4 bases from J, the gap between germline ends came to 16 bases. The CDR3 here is CASSLEGSGTRETQYF. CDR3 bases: TGCGCCAGCAGCTTGGAAGGTAGCGGAACCAGAGAGACCCAGTACTTC.

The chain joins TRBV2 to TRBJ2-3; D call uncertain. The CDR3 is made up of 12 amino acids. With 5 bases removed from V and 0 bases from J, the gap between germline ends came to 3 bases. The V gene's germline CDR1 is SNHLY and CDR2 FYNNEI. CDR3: CASSLSTDTQYF. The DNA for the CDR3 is TGTGCCAGCAGTTTAAGCACAGATACGCAGTATTTT.

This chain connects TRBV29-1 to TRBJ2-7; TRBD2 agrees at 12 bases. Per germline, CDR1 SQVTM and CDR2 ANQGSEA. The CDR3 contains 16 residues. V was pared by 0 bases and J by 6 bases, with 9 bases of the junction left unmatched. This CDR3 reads CSVEDPRLAGAGEQYF. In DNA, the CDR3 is TGCAGCGTTGAAGATCCTAGACTAGCGGGAGCTGGCGAGCAGTACTTC.

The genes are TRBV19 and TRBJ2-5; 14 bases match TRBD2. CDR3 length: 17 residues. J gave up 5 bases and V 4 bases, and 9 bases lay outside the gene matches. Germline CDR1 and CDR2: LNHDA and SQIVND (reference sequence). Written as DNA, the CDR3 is TGTGCCAGTAGTACAGCACCGGGACTAGCGGGAGTCGAGACCCAGTACTTC. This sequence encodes CASSTAPGLAGVETQYF.